Sequencing of this T cell receptor beta chain was carried out in a study of blood T cell repertoires in COVID-19. As for the study in general: The cDNA or gDNA used as material had been derived from T cells, B-cell-depleted T cells, or PBMCs.

Original processing methods: Reference gene primer amplification in the assay estimated nucleated cell counts. Using immunoSEQ multiplex PCR, the repertoire was profiled, and TCRdb retains in-frame clones only, with some absent. D and trimming were read from the DNA, whereas the V and J calls and clone size are those reported in that table. In the table there are 150,000 to 200,000 clones, less than 90% of which are singletons. V shed 5 bases and J 6 bases; nucleotides not matched to a gene: 7. The CDR3 length is 14 residues. Germline values: CDR1 SNHLY, CDR2 FYNNEI. The count of this clone is one. The rearrangement joins TRBV2 to TRBJ1-5, with TRBD1 matching 7 bases. The sequenced sample consisted of peripheral blood. The TCR was taken from a man between 60 and 70 years old with acute or convalescent COVID-19. The CDR3 nucleotides are TGTGCCAGCAGTAAACAGGGGAGTTTTCAGCCCCAGCATTTT. Protein: CASSKQGSFQPQHF.